The subject of this entry is one TCR beta chain. Its antigen remains unknown. The CDR3 covers 17 residues. Trimming at V came to 0 bases and at J to 5 bases, leaving 9 bases not matched to a gene. Germline values: CDR1 SGHNT, CDR2 YYREEE (reference sequence). Excluded were patients having autoimmune disease history or systemic immunosuppression. The data originate from a study of OX40 agonist ivuxolimab in advanced cancers. Study context: Cohort: about 80% men, mean age around 60, aged roughly 23 to 79. Study-level results: The work left the antigen specificity of expanded peripheral T cells undetermined.

Method: immunoSEQ multiplex PCR; TCRdb's copy keeps in-frame clones and lacks some. The data hold around 30,000 clones, with about nine tenths observed a single time. V usage is TRBV5-4 and J usage is TRBJ2-5; TRBD2 matches at 11 bases. The clonotype originates from an adult with an advanced solid tumor such as melanoma, head and neck, liver or kidney cancer. The sample here was CD4+ or CD8+ T cells sorted from blood, taken in a trial of the OX40 agonist ivuxolimab. DNA of the CDR3: TGTGCCAGCAGCTTGGGACGTAGCGGGGGGGCGACGGAGACCCAGTACTTC. Translated, it gives CASSLGRSGGATETQYF.